The next 24 T cell receptor beta chains were all read from a single sample in a study of T cell responses to AZD1222 COVID-19 vaccine (dated by TCRdb to 2020 to 2022). The method behind the library was the immunoSEQ multiplex PCR assay. What TCRdb holds here is the immuneACCESS table cut down to in-frame rearrangements. Part of the clones is not present; checked against another copy, under half of the missing clones reflect an unresolved V gene, and the others are unexplained. The sample table lists approximately 130,000 clones, around 89% of them with a count of one. The top ten hold 11% of the sample. Interpreted using the paper, the time point label stands for: baseline before first vaccination. Interpreted using the paper, the treatment or condition label stands for: meningococcal conjugate vaccine given as trial control. Sequencing was performed on peripheral blood, taken on day 0 of MenACWY control vaccination. Receptor source: an adult in good health.

The chain is built from TRBV5-6 and TRBJ2-1; 12 bases fit TRBD2. V shed 2 bases and J 7 bases; nucleotides not matched to a gene: 4. The CDR3 runs to 15 residues. Per germline, CDR1 SGHDT and CDR2 YYEEEE. In nucleotides, the CDR3 is TGTGCCAGCAGCTTATCGGGACTAGCGGGTAATGAGCAGTTCTTC. This gives the protein CASSLSGLAGNEQFF.

The V gene is TRBV18, the J gene TRBJ2-1; perhaps TRBD2 as D (6 bases). V gave up 2 bases and J gave up 6 bases, with 11 bases separating them. The germline V gene encodes CDR1 KGHSH and CDR2 LQKENI. The CDR3 is 14 residues long. CDR3 in amino acids: CASSPSEGRNEQFF. The CDR3 nucleotides read TGTGCCAGCTCACCATCGGAGGGGCGCAATGAGCAGTTCTTC.

CDR3 coding DNA: TGTGCCAGCAGCCCCACGGGGAGCGGGGGTCAGGGGCAGTACTTC. It encodes CASSPTGSGGQGQYF. V gene TRBV7-2 combines with J gene TRBJ2-7, with 8 bases identical to TRBD2. The germline V gene encodes CDR1 SGHTA and CDR2 FQGNSA. The V and J ends lost 5 bases and 9 bases, in that order; junction bases with no gene match: 15. This CDR3 has 15 residues.

V gene TRBV30 combines with J gene TRBJ1-5, with D hard to call. Trimming cost V 0 bases and J 3 bases, with 12 bases left between them. The CDR3 contains 15 residues. The germline V gene has CDR1 GTSNPN and CDR2 SVGIG (reference sequence). CDR3 region: CAWSVRGALNQPQHF. DNA of the CDR3: TGTGCCTGGAGTGTACGGGGAGCCCTCAATCAGCCCCAGCATTTT.

For this clone: Possible read error: a much larger clone is one base away. This chain joins TRBV12-3 or TRBV12-4 and TRBJ1-1, with D perhaps matching TRBD1 (5 bases). V was shortened by 3 bases and J by 1 base, with 6 bases between the two germline ends. The CDR3 runs 13 residues. CDR3 sequence (DNA): TGTGCCAGCAGTTTCAGGGAGAACACTGAAGCTTTCTTT. Residues: CASSFRENTEAFF.

The V and J genes are TRBV27 and TRBJ2-2; 7 nucleotides match TRBD1. J lost 5 bases, V lost 6 bases, and 9 bases had no gene match. The length of the CDR3 is 15 residues. Germline-derived CDR1 and CDR2 are MNHEY and SMNVEV (reference sequence). The CDR3 nucleotides are TGTGCCAGCAGCCTACAGGGGTGGAATACCGGGGAGCTGTTTTTT. Protein product: CASSLQGWNTGELFF.

This chain connects TRBV3-1 (or the pseudogene TRBV3-2) to TRBJ2-1; D gene unclear. The CDR3 contains 12 residues. Germline V CDR1 and CDR2: LGHDT, YNNKEL (reference sequence). V lost 5 bases and J 0 bases, leaving 2 bases between the germline ends. CDR3 residues: CASSASYNEQFF. In DNA, the CDR3 is TGTGCCAGCAGCGCCTCCTACAATGAGCAGTTCTTC.

This clone was recorded a few times. The genes are TRBV4-1 and TRBJ2-2; D unresolved. Per the germline V gene, CDR1 is MGHRA and CDR2 is YSYEKL. The CDR3 runs 15 residues. V gave up 1 base and J gave up 6 bases, with 12 bases separating them. CDR3 sequence reads: CASSQGLFLAGELFF. The DNA for the CDR3 is TGCGCCAGCAGCCAAGGTTTGTTTCTCGCCGGGGAGCTGTTTTTT.

Comment on this clone: At one end the junction does not follow the germline gene, possibly because of a read error. The chain recombines TRBV6-5 with TRBJ1-2; 8 bases align to TRBD1. The CDR3 covers 14 residues. The germline V gene has CDR1 MNHEY and CDR2 SVGAGI. The CDR3 sequence: CASRNTGGNFGYTF. The DNA for the CDR3 is TGTGCCAGCAGAAACACAGGGGGTAACTTTGGCTACACCTTC.

The genes are TRBV5-1 and TRBJ2-1; D is perhaps TRBD2 (6 bases). The CDR3 extends over 16 amino acids. V dropped 4 bases and J dropped 0 bases, with 14 bases sitting between them. Per germline, CDR1 SGHRS and CDR2 YFSETQ. CDR3 sequence: CASSPGGPTSYNEQFF. The CDR3 bases are TGCGCCAGCAGCCCCGGAGGGCCAACCTCCTACAATGAGCAGTTCTTC.

This clone was recorded a few times. The chain couples TRBV2 to TRBJ2-1; D is perhaps TRBD2 (5 bases). The V gene lost 8 bases and the J gene lost 9 bases, with 20 bases spanning the gap. Germline CDR1 SNHLY, CDR2 FYNNEI. This CDR3 region has 14 residues. CDR3 protein: CASEISDSAGEQFF. CDR3 nucleotide sequence: TGTGCCAGCGAAATCTCAGACTCCGCGGGTGAGCAGTTCTTC.

A single count supports this clone. This chain joins TRBV30 and TRBJ1-3; 9 bases line up with TRBD1. This CDR3 spans 13 amino acids. CDR1 is GTSNPN and CDR2 is SVGIG in the germline V gene (reference sequence). With 8 bases clipped from V and 5 bases from J, the junction kept 7 bases outside the gene matches. The CDR3 DNA reads as TGTGCCGAGCGGACAGGGGATAGAAACACCATATATTTT. It translates to CAERTGDRNTIYF.

V gene TRBV5-1 combines with J gene TRBJ2-5; 9 positions agree with TRBD2. The CDR3 runs to 19 residues. V dropped 1 base and J dropped 4; count of bases not matched to a gene: 17. Germline V gives CDR1 SGHRS, CDR2 YFSETQ. CDR3 DNA: TGCGCCAGCAGCTTGTGGGTCGAAAATAGGCGGGAGGGCCGAGAGACCCAGTACTTC. It translates to CASSLWVENRREGRETQYF.

This chain uses TRBV18 with TRBJ1-2; TRBD1 is a possible D gene (5 bases). Germline assignment: CDR1 KGHSH and CDR2 LQKENI. V lost 8 bases to trimming and J lost 6 bases, with 16 bases between them. The CDR3 sequence is 13 residues long. CDR3 nucleotide sequence: TGTGCCAGCGGCCCGCGCAGGGACGATGGCTACACCTTC. This codes for CASGPRRDDGYTF. Complete variable domain (other parts from reference TRBV18 and TRBJ1-2): NAGVMQNPRHLVRRRGQEARLRCSPMKGHSHVYWYRQLPEEGLKFMVYLQKENIIDESGMPKERFSAEFPKEGPSILRIQQVVRGDSAAYFCASGPRRDDGYTFGSGTRLTVV.

This chain uses TRBV27 with TRBJ1-1; D not certain. CDR3 length equals 15 residues. Germline CDR1 reads MNHEY; CDR2 reads SMNVEV (reference sequence). V lost 0 bases and J lost 10, with 18 bases in between. DNA for the CDR3: TGTGCCAGCAGTTTATCGCCAAATCCCCCGGCGGCAGCTTTCTTT. Its translation is CASSLSPNPPAAAFF.

The rearrangement joins TRBV7-2 to TRBJ2-1, with 7 bases aligning to TRBD2. Germline CDR1 is SGHTA and CDR2 is FQGNSA. The J segment lost 2 bases and the V segment lost 1 base, leaving 8 bases of the junction unmatched. The CDR3 is 17 amino acids. As DNA, the CDR3 is TGTGCCAGCAGCTTAGGGGGCGCGGGAGAAGCCTACAATGAGCAGTTCTTC. It translates to CASSLGGAGEAYNEQFF. The whole variable domain, filled in from reference TRBV7-2 and TRBJ2-1, reads GAGVSQSPSNKVTEKGKDVELRCDPISGHTALYWYRQSLGQGLEFLIYFQGNSAPDKSGLPSDRFSAERTGGSVSTLTIQRTQQEDSAVYLCASSLGGAGEAYNEQFFGPGTRLTVL.

The chain carries TRBV6-4 and TRBJ1-5; D may be TRBD1 (5 bases). Germline lookup yields CDR1 MRHNA and CDR2 SNTAGT. CDR3 size: 16 residues. V lost 6 bases to trimming and J lost 1 base, with 16 bases between them. The CDR3 nucleotides are TGTGCCAGCAGGCGGGGGGGGTCGCCCAGCAATCAGCCCCAGCATTTT. This sequence encodes CASRRGGSPSNQPQHF.

The V gene is TRBV6-1, the J gene TRBJ2-7; D remains ambiguous. The CDR3 runs 13 residues. CDR1 and CDR2 from the germline V gene are MNHNS and SASEGT. V lost 1 base to trimming and J lost 1 base, with 5 bases between them. CDR3 DNA sequence: TGTGCCAGCAGTGAAGTCCGATCCTACGAGCAGTACTTC. As protein: CASSEVRSYEQYF.

This chain joins TRBV10-3 and TRBJ2-1; D is unresolved. Germline CDR1 ENHRY, CDR2 SYGVKD. CDR3 length: 16 residues. With 3 bases removed from V and 0 bases from J, the gap between germline ends came to 12 bases. CDR3: CAISDGVTDSYNEQFF. The CDR3, as DNA: TGTGCCATCAGTGATGGAGTAACAGACTCCTACAATGAGCAGTTCTTC.

The chain has TRBV7-3 and TRBJ2-4; 7 bases fit TRBD1. J gave up 5 bases and V 2 bases, and 0 bases lay outside the gene matches. The CDR3 spans 13 residues. Germline V CDR1 and CDR2: SGHTA, FQGTGA. The CDR3 DNA reads TGTGCCAGCAGCTTAGGGACAGAAAACATTCAGTACTTC. Amino acid sequence: CASSLGTENIQYF.

The chain uses TRBV6-5 and TRBJ2-1; D tentatively fits TRBD1 or TRBD2 (5 bases each). This CDR3 contains 15 residues. Trimming pared 6 bases from V and 8 bases from J, leaving 20 bases between. Germline V gene data show CDR1 as MNHEY and CDR2 as SVGAGI. CDR3 nucleotides: TGTGCCAGCAGCTCCCCCGGGACGGGGATCTATGAGCAGTTCTTC. This codes for CASSSPGTGIYEQFF.

The CDR3 DNA reads as TGTGCCAGCAGCCGGGATCAAAACACTGAAGCTTTCTTT. Translated, it gives CASSRDQNTEAFF. This chain joins TRBV7-9 and TRBJ1-1; D remains ambiguous. Trimming cost V 5 bases and J 2 bases, with 9 bases left between them. Germline V gene lookup returns CDR1 SEHNR and CDR2 FQNEAQ (reference sequence). CDR3 length: 13 amino acids.

The V and J genes are TRBV4-3 and TRBJ2-5; TRBD1 matches 7 bases. CDR1 and CDR2 (germline): LGHNA, YSLEER. V lost 0 bases and J lost 5; bases outside the gene matches: 6. CDR3 length: 15 residues. The CDR3 DNA follows: TGCGCCAGCAGCCAAGAAGAGACAGGGCGGGAGACCCAGTACTTC. It yields the protein CASSQEETGRETQYF.

This sequence joins TRBV13 and TRBJ2-2, with unresolved D. The CDR3 is 17 residues long. CDR1 PRHDT and CDR2 FYEKMQ come from the germline V gene (reference sequence). V was cut by 1 base and J by 0 bases, with 12 bases left in between. CDR3 sequence: CASSLEGDISNTGELFF. The CDR3 nucleotides read TGTGCCAGCAGCTTAGAAGGAGACATATCGAACACCGGGGAGCTGTTTTTT.